These 8 T cell receptor beta chains share one sample of origin, sequenced in a study of identical twins. TCRdb used MiXCR to reprocess the 5' RACE reads, holding one entry per CDR3 protein. The repertoire consists of roughly 1.6 million distinct CDR3 sequences, with around a third occurring once and the leading ten covering around 0.3%. Material: cord blood. The source of these receptors is a newborn girl in good health.

The gene calls are TRBV5-1 and TRBJ2-3, with D uncertain. This CDR3 region has 13 residues. Germline V lookup: CDR1 SGHRS, CDR2 YFSETQ. V lost 3 bases to trimming and J lost 3 bases, with 8 bases between them. In DNA, the CDR3 is TGCGCCAGCAGCTCCGATAAGACAGATACGCAGTATTTT. As protein: CASSSDKTDTQYF.

The rearrangement uses TRBV3-1 and TRBJ2-3; 7 bases line up with TRBD2. In germline, CDR1 is LGHDT, CDR2 YNNKEL (reference sequence). V gave up 5 bases and J gave up 6 bases; unmatched junction bases: 8. The CDR3 totals 14 residues. The DNA for the CDR3 is TGTGCCAGCAGCTTCAGGACTAGTCGGGATACGCAGTATTTT. It encodes CASSFRTSRDTQYF.

The gene calls are TRBV6-6 and TRBJ2-1; 8 bases agree with TRBD2. This CDR3 is 15 amino acids long. Unmatched junction bases numbered 5, after V lost 0 bases and J lost 7 bases. Germline V gene data show CDR1 as MNHNY and CDR2 as SVGAGI (reference sequence). The CDR3 loop reads CASSYSVVAGNEQFF. CDR3 in DNA: TGTGCCAGCAGTTACTCGGTCGTAGCGGGAAATGAGCAGTTCTTC.

Remarks on this clonotype: Given a much more abundant clone one base away, this may be a read error. The chain combines TRBV28 with TRBJ2-1, with a possible D match to TRBD1 (6 bases). The germline gives CDR1 MDHEN, CDR2 SYDVKM. This CDR3 has 13 residues. The CDR3: CASSLTGIDERFF. The DNA for the CDR3 is TGTGCCAGCAGTCTAACAGGGATCGATGAGCGGTTCTTC.

This clonotype has more than one count but fewer than ten. V and J are TRBV2 and TRBJ2-7; D unclear. Trimming stripped 7 bases from V and 0 bases from J, with 7 bases between. The CDR3 extends over 12 amino acids. Germline V gene data show CDR1 as SNHLY and CDR2 as FYNNEI. This CDR3 is CASTRISYEQYF. CDR3 nucleotides: TGTGCCAGCACGCGGATCTCCTACGAGCAGTACTTC.

This clonotype was counted between two and nine times. This chain connects TRBV2 to TRBJ1-5; D perhaps matches TRBD1 (6 bases). Trimming left V 5 bases short and J 12 bases short, with 14 bases between. CDR3 size: 12 residues. Germline V lookup: CDR1 SNHLY, CDR2 FYNNEI. CDR3 in DNA: TGTGCCAGCAGTTTTACAGGGCCCGTCCAGCATTTT. It translates to CASSFTGPVQHF.

This clonotype was seen a handful of times. The gene calls are TRBV27 and TRBJ2-7, with TRBD1 matching over 7 bases. Trimming took 8 bases from V and 2 from J; bases not matched to a gene: 9. From germline, CDR1 is MNHEY and CDR2 SMNVEV (reference sequence). This CDR3 is built from 14 residues. The CDR3 DNA follows: TGTGCCAGCGTGAGAAGGGGGCGTACCTACGAGCAGTACTTC. Amino acids: CASVRRGRTYEQYF.

This clonotype was seen a handful of times. This sequence joins TRBV7-2 and TRBJ2-4, with 9 positions matching TRBD2. The CDR3 consists of 13 residues. V was clipped by 4 bases and J by 6 bases; unmatched bases: 1. CDR1 and CDR2 (germline): SGHTA, FQGNSA. CDR3 sequence reads: CASSSGLANIQYF. CDR3 nucleotide sequence: TGTGCCAGCAGCTCGGGACTAGCAAACATTCAGTACTTC.